This is a list of T cell receptor beta chains from one sample in a study of Graves' ophthalmopathy and Graves' hyperthyroidism. TCRdb redid the calling of the multiplex PCR reads with MiXCR, one entry per CDR3 protein. The repertoire holds 500,000 to 600,000 distinct CDR3 sequences, with just under 40% as singletons. The source material was peripheral blood or thyroid tissue (not recorded which). The receptor set was obtained from an adult man with Graves' hyperthyroidism. Both conserved end residues are part of each CDR3. The D gene is left open where the match is weak. Clone size is given for some rows only: seen once, a few or many times, or a class if the clone is expanded.

v_gene: TRBV19; abundance: .; d_gene: TRBD2; j_gene: TRBJ2-1; CDR3nt: TGTGCCAGTACCTTATACGGGACTAGCGGTTACAATGAGCAGTTCTTC; CDR3aa: CASTLYGTSGYNEQFF
v_gene: TRBV7-8; abundance: .; d_gene: .; j_gene: TRBJ2-5; CDR3nt: TGTGCCAGCAGCCCTCGTGGGGGCGCGAGGGAGACCCAGTACTTC; CDR3aa: CASSPRGGARETQYF
v_gene: TRBV2; abundance: few; d_gene: TRBD1; j_gene: TRBJ2-2; CDR3nt: TGTGCCAGCAATATACAGGGGGCCGGGGAGCTGTTTTTT; CDR3aa: CASNIQGAGELFF
v_gene: TRBV20-1; abundance: many; d_gene: TRBD1; j_gene: TRBJ2-7; CDR3nt: TGCAGTGCTGCCTCTACAGGGGGCAACGAGCAGTACTTC; CDR3aa: CSAASTGGNEQYF
v_gene: TRBV6-5; abundance: many; d_gene: TRBD1; j_gene: TRBJ1-5; CDR3nt: TGTGCCAGCAGTCGACAGGGGTACGGCAATCAGCCCCAGCATTTT; CDR3aa: CASSRQGYGNQPQHF
v_gene: TRBV12-3/TRBV12-4; abundance: few; d_gene: TRBD2; j_gene: TRBJ2-7; CDR3nt: TGTGCCAGCAGCTTCTTAGCGGGAGGGCGCAATGAGCAGTACTTC; CDR3aa: CASSFLAGGRNEQYF
v_gene: TRBV12-3/TRBV12-4; abundance: .; d_gene: TRBD1; j_gene: TRBJ2-7; CDR3nt: TGTGCCAGCAGTTCCTCGGGGGACAGGGCTTTTGGCGGGTACGAGCAGTACTTC; CDR3aa: CASSSSGDRAFGGYEQYF
v_gene: TRBV27; abundance: .; d_gene: .; j_gene: TRBJ2-7; CDR3nt: TGTGCCAGCAGTTCCCCAAGCAGGGAAGGCTACGAGCAGTACTTC; CDR3aa: CASSSPSREGYEQYF
v_gene: TRBV10-3; abundance: .; d_gene: .; j_gene: TRBJ1-2; CDR3nt: TGTGCCATCGGCCAGCGCCAAGAGACCTATGGCTACACCTTC; CDR3aa: CAIGQRQETYGYTF
v_gene: TRBV10-2; abundance: many; d_gene: .; j_gene: TRBJ1-1; CDR3nt: TGCGCCAGCAGTGAAACAGGGTTCCCTGAAGCTTTCTTT; CDR3aa: CASSETGFPEAFF
v_gene: TRBV25-1; abundance: .; d_gene: TRBD1; j_gene: TRBJ1-2; CDR3nt: TGTGCCAGCAGTTCAGCCAGGGGGTTGAGGGGCTACACCTTC; CDR3aa: CASSSARGLRGYTF
v_gene: TRBV2; abundance: many; d_gene: .; j_gene: TRBJ1-1; CDR3nt: TGTGCCAGCAGGGAGCAGCAGGCGAAGAACACTGAAGCTTTCTTT; CDR3aa: CASREQQAKNTEAFF
v_gene: TRBV20-1; abundance: once; d_gene: .; j_gene: TRBJ2-3; CDR3nt: TGCAGTGCTAGAGTCCCCCGATCAGATACGCAGTATTTT; CDR3aa: CSARVPRSDTQYF
v_gene: TRBV18; abundance: few; d_gene: .; j_gene: TRBJ2-7; CDR3nt: TGTGCCAGCTCACCACGGGCTGGGGATGACGAGCAGTACTTC; CDR3aa: CASSPRAGDDEQYF
v_gene: TRBV10-3; abundance: .; d_gene: .; j_gene: TRBJ1-4; CDR3nt: TGTGCCATCCGATACGGAAACCAGGGGTGGTCGAAAAAACTGTTTTTT; CDR3aa: CAIRYGNQGWSKKLFF
v_gene: TRBV12-3/TRBV12-4; abundance: .; d_gene: .; j_gene: TRBJ1-3; CDR3nt: TGTGCCAGCAGTCCAGGACAAAGCTCTGGAAACACCATATATTTT; CDR3aa: CASSPGQSSGNTIYF
v_gene: TRBV5-8; abundance: many; d_gene: TRBD1; j_gene: TRBJ1-5; CDR3nt: TGTGCCAGCAGCTTAGGGACAGGGGCTGGCAATCAGCCCCAGCATTTT; CDR3aa: CASSLGTGAGNQPQHF
v_gene: TRBV7-8; abundance: .; d_gene: .; j_gene: TRBJ2-5; CDR3nt: TGTGCCAGCAGCTTAGCGTCCAGAACCCAAGAGACCCAGTACTTC; CDR3aa: CASSLASRTQETQYF
v_gene: TRBV2; abundance: .; d_gene: .; j_gene: TRBJ1-4; CDR3nt: TGTGCCAGCAGTGACAGCCTAGCGGGAGGGAATGAAAAACTGTTTTTT; CDR3aa: CASSDSLAGGNEKLFF
v_gene: TRBV2; abundance: .; d_gene: .; j_gene: TRBJ1-5; CDR3nt: TGTGCCAGCAGTGAAGCAGTGCAGGATCGGGGCAATCAGCCCCAGCATTTT; CDR3aa: CASSEAVQDRGNQPQHF
v_gene: TRBV7-9; abundance: few; d_gene: .; j_gene: TRBJ2-1; CDR3nt: TGTGCCAGCAGCTTAGCGGTCGAGGGTTCCGCTTACAATGAGCAGTTCTTC; CDR3aa: CASSLAVEGSAYNEQFF
v_gene: TRBV7-2; abundance: .; d_gene: .; j_gene: TRBJ2-2; CDR3nt: TGTGCCAGCAGCCATACTACAGGGTCCGGGGAGCTGTTTTTT; CDR3aa: CASSHTTGSGELFF
v_gene: TRBV9; abundance: many; d_gene: TRBD1; j_gene: TRBJ1-6; CDR3nt: TGTGCCAGCAGCCCAGGGGGGGGAACTAATTCACCCCTCCACTTT; CDR3aa: CASSPGGGTNSPLHF
v_gene: TRBV20-1; abundance: .; d_gene: .; j_gene: TRBJ2-3; CDR3nt: TGCAGTGCTAGTTTAGTTGGTTCCCAGACGACAGGCACAGATACGCAGTATTTT; CDR3aa: CSASLVGSQTTGTDTQYF